These T cell receptor beta chains were read from a single sample in a study of blood T cell repertoires in COVID-19. The data were produced by immunoSEQ multiplex PCR, yet TCRdb's version contains in-frame clones alone and is incomplete. The sample has approximately 27,000 clones, around 83% seen once. Input material: peripheral blood. These receptors all stem from a human donor in a cohort sampled during active COVID-19. Each CDR3 is given with its conserved first and last residue. A D gene is named only where the DNA matches it firmly. Expanded clones get a size class; other rows say once, few or many, or leave the size out.

>few|TRBV10-2|.|TRBJ1-2
CASSESTWGLIGYTF
TGCGCCAGCAGTGAGTCGACTTGGGGGCTGATAGGCTACACCTTC
>.|TRBV4-2|.|TRBJ1-1
CASSQDGGAGGTEAFF
TGTGCCAGCAGCCAAGATGGAGGGGCCGGAGGGACTGAAGCTTTCTTT
>.|TRBV5-1|.|TRBJ1-1
CASSLDGLGMNTEAFF
TGCGCCAGCAGCCTCGACGGCCTAGGCATGAACACTGAAGCTTTCTTT
>.|TRBV28|.|TRBJ1-1
CASSLTGRTTEAFF
TGTGCCAGCAGTTTAACAGGGAGAACCACTGAAGCTTTCTTT
>.|TRBV7-8|TRBD2|TRBJ2-4
CASSLVGTSINIQYF
TGTGCCAGCAGCTTAGTCGGGACTAGCATAAACATTCAGTACTTC
>.|TRBV7-8|.|TRBJ2-7
CASSLSQGPGYEQYF
TGTGCCAGCAGCTTAAGTCAGGGCCCAGGATACGAGCAGTACTTC
>.|TRBV29-1|.|TRBJ1-2
CSVDRSGLQTF
TGCAGCGTTGACAGGTCAGGTTTACAAACCTTC
>.|TRBV12-3/TRBV12-4|.|TRBJ1-1
CASSPGGEAFF
TGTGCCAGCTCCCCGGGGGGTGAAGCTTTCTTT
>.|TRBV5-6|.|TRBJ1-2
CASSLTLGADGYTF
TGTGCCAGCAGCTTAACGCTAGGGGCTGATGGCTACACCTTC
>.|TRBV4-2|TRBD1|TRBJ1-2
CASSQELRTGEDYGYTF
TGTGCCAGCAGCCAAGAACTGCGTACAGGGGAGGACTATGGCTACACCTTC
>few|TRBV5-6|TRBD2|TRBJ2-7
CASSLVWASGTYEQYF
TGTGCCAGCAGCTTGGTGTGGGCTAGCGGTACCTACGAGCAGTACTTC
>.|TRBV4-1|.|TRBJ1-1
CASSQDGGANTYTEAFF
TGCGCCAGCAGCCAAGATGGAGGGGCGAACACCTACACTGAAGCTTTCTTT
>.|TRBV12-3/TRBV12-4|.|TRBJ1-2
CASSPGNNYGYTF
TGTGCCAGCAGTCCCGGGAATAACTATGGCTACACCTTC
>.|TRBV4-1|TRBD2|TRBJ2-7
CASSAAGAYEQYF
TGCGCCAGCAGCGCGGCGGGGGCCTACGAGCAGTACTTC
>once|TRBV2|.|TRBJ2-3
CASREDWESLADTQYF
TGTGCCAGCAGGGAGGATTGGGAATCCTTAGCAGATACGCAGTATTTT
>.|TRBV10-2|.|TRBJ2-7
CASSEVKRVPYEQYF
TGCGCCAGCAGTGAGGTCAAGCGGGTACCCTACGAGCAGTACTTC
>once|TRBV4-3|TRBD1|TRBJ2-1
CASSHNRGNEQFF
TGCGCCAGCAGCCACAACAGGGGGAATGAGCAGTTCTTC
>.|TRBV6-5|TRBD1|TRBJ1-2
CASSIRDRIYGYTF
TGTGCCAGCAGCATCCGGGACAGGATATATGGCTACACCTTC
>.|TRBV5-1|.|TRBJ2-3
CASSLGMGAGSTDTQYF
TGCGCCAGCAGCTTGGGCATGGGCGCGGGGTCCACAGATACGCAGTATTTT
>.|TRBV4-1|.|TRBJ2-7
CASSQDIGGWQEQYF
TGCGCCAGCAGCCAAGATATAGGGGGATGGCAAGAGCAGTACTTC
>.|TRBV19|.|TRBJ1-6
CASSIQDGINSPLHF
TGTGCCAGTAGTATCCAAGACGGGATTAATTCACCCCTCCACTTT
>.|TRBV13|TRBD2|TRBJ2-7
CASSFTGGPFEQYF
TGTGCCAGCAGCTTTACGGGAGGGCCTTTCGAGCAGTACTTC
>.|TRBV6-6|.|TRBJ1-3
CASSSTVGNTIYF
TGTGCCAGCAGTTCGACTGTTGGAAACACCATATATTTT
>.|TRBV28|TRBD2|TRBJ2-1
CASSSLAGLGQFF
TGTGCCAGCAGTTCCTTAGCGGGGCTTGGGCAGTTCTTC
>.|TRBV4-3|.|TRBJ1-6
CASSQDRVENSPLHF
TGCGCCAGCAGCCAAGACAGGGTAGAGAATTCACCCCTCCACTTT
>.|TRBV4-2|.|TRBJ1-5
CASSQEEVGEGNQPQHF
TGTGCCAGCAGCCAAGAGGAGGTCGGGGAGGGCAATCAGCCCCAGCATTTT
>.|TRBV5-1|.|TRBJ2-7
CASSLRGGLGGHEQYF
TGCGCCAGCAGCTTAAGAGGAGGTCTCGGAGGCCACGAGCAGTACTTC
>few|TRBV13|.|TRBJ1-1
CASSVGGEDAEAFF
TGTGCCAGCAGCGTCGGGGGGGAGGACGCTGAAGCTTTCTTT